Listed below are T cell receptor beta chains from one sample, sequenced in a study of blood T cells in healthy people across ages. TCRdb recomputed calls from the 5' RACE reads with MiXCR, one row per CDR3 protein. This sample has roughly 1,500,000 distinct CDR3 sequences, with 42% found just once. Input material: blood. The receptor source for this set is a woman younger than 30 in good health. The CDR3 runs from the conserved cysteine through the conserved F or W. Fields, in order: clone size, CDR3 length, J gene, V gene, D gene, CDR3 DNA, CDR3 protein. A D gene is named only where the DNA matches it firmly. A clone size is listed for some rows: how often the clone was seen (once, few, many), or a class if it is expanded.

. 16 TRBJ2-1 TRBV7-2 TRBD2 TGTGCCAGCAGCGTGACGACTAGCCCCACACACAATGAGCAGTTCTTC CASSVTTSPTHNEQFF
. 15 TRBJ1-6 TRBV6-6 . TGTGCCAGCAGTAACGGACCCCGGGACCATTCACCCCTCCACTTT CASSNGPRDHSPLHF
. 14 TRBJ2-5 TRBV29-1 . TGCAGCGCTGCGGGGTTTAGCTCCTACAATGAGCAGTACTTC CSAAGFSSYNEQYF
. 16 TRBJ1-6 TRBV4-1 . TGCGCCAGCAGCCAAGTCATGAGAGGCTATAATTCACCCCTCCACTTT CASSQVMRGYNSPLHF
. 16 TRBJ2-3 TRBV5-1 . TGCGCCAGCAGCCGCGCCCTCGATGACCGCACAGATACGCAGTATTTT CASSRALDDRTDTQYF
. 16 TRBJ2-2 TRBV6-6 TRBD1 TGTGCCAGCAGTTCTCCCGGGACAGGGGGTTCGGGGGAGCTGTTTTTT CASSSPGTGGSGELFF
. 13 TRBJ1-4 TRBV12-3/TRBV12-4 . TGTGCCAGCGGGCGGGGTATATATGAAAAACTGTTTTTT CASGRGIYEKLFF
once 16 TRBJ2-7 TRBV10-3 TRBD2 TGTGCCATCAGTGGCCTAGGAAGCGGGCGCGGGGGCGAGCAGTACTTC CAISGLGSGRGGEQYF
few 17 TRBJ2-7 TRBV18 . TGTGCCAGCTCACCAGGGGGCAGGGGATCTTTTTCTGGCGAGCAGTACTTC CASSPGGRGSFSGEQYF
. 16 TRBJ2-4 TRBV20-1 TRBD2 TGCAGTGCTCCTGGGACTAGCGGGATGGCCAAAAACATTCAGTACTTC CSAPGTSGMAKNIQYF
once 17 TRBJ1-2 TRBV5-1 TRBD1 TGCGCCAGCAGCTTGAGGGACCGACAGGGAATAGACTATGGCTACACCTTC CASSLRDRQGIDYGYTF
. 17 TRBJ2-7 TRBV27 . TGTGCCAGCGGCCCTGAAGGGGGGAGAGGCTTTTACTACGAGCAGTACTTC CASGPEGGRGFYYEQYF
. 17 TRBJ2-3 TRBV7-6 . TGTGCCAGCAGCTTATACCCGGGGGGCCGTACAGCAGATACGCAGTATTTT CASSLYPGGRTADTQYF
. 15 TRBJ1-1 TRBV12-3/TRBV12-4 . TGTGCCAGCAGTCCCGAGGGGGTAGGGCGGACTGAAGCTTTCTTT CASSPEGVGRTEAFF
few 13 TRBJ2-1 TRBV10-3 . TGTGCCATCAGTGAACAGGCTCACAATGAGCAGTTCTTC CAISEQAHNEQFF
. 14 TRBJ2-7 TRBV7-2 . TGTGCCAGCAGTACCGGGGTAGCGAGGTGGGAGCAGTACTTC CASSTGVARWEQYF
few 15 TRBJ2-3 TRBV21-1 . TGTGCCAGCAGCAATTGGTCACGTCGGACAGATACGCAGTATTTT CASSNWSRRTDTQYF
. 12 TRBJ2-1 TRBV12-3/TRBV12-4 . TGTGCCAGCAGTTTAGGTGTAGGAAAGGGGTTCTTC CASSLGVGKGFF
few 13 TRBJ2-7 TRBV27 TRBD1 TGTGCCAGCAGTCAAACAGGGGTGGGCGAGCAGTACTTC CASSQTGVGEQYF
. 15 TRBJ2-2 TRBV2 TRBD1 TGTGCCAGCAGGACCGACAGGGGACGCGCCGGGGAGCTGTTTTTT CASRTDRGRAGELFF
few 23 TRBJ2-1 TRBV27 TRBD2 TGTGCCAGCAGTTTTTTATCTAGCATCGGGACTAGCGGGGATAGCAACTCCTACAATGAGCAGTTCTTC CASSFLSSIGTSGDSNSYNEQFF
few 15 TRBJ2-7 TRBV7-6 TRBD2 TGTGCCAGCAGCTTAGGGACTAGCGGGGGAGGCGAGCAGTACTTC CASSLGTSGGGEQYF
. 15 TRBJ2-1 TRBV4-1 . TGCGCCAGCAGCCAAGCGGTACTAGAGGACAATGAGCAGTTCTTC CASSQAVLEDNEQFF
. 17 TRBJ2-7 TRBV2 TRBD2 TGTGCCAGCAGTGAAACCGGGGCGGCTAGCGGGATTTACGAGCAGTACTTC CASSETGAASGIYEQYF
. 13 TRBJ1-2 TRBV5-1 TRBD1 TGCGCCAGCACCTCAGGGGGCGCGGATGGCTACACCTTC CASTSGGADGYTF
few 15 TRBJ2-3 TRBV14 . TGTGCCAGCAGCCAAGCTCTGGGAAGCACAGATACGCAGTATTTT CASSQALGSTDTQYF